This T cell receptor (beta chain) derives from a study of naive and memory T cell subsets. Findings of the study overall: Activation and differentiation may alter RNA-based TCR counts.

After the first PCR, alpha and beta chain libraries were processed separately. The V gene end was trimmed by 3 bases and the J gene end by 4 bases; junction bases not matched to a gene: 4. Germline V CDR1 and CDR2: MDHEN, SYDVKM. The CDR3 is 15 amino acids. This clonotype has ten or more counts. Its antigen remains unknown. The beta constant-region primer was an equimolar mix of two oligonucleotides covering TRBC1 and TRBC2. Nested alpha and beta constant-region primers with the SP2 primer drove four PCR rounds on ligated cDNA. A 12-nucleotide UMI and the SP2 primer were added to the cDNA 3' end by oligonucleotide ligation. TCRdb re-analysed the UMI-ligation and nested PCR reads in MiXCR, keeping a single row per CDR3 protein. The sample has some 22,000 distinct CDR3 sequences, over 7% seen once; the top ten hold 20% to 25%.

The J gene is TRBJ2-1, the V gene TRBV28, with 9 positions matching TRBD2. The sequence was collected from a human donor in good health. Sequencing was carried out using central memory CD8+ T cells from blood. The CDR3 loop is CASSLVTSGYNEQFF. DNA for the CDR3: TGTGCCAGCAGTTTGGTAACTAGCGGGTACAATGAGCAGTTCTTC.